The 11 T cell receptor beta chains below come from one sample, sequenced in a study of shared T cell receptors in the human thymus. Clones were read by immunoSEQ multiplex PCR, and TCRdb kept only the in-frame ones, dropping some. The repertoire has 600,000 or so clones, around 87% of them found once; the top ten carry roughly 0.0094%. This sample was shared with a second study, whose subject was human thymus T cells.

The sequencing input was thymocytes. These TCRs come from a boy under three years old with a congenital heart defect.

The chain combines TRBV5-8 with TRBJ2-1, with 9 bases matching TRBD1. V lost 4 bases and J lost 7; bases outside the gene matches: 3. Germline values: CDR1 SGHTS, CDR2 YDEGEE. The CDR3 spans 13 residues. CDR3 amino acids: CASSGTGTNEQFF. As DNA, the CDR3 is TGTGCCAGCAGCGGGACAGGGACTAATGAGCAGTTCTTC.

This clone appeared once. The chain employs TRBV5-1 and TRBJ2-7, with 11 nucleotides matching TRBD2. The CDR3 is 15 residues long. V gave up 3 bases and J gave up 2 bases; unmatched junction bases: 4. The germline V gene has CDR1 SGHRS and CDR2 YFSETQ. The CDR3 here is CASSWGTSGTYEQYF. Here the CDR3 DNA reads TGCGCCAGCAGCTGGGGGACTAGCGGCACCTACGAGCAGTACTTC.

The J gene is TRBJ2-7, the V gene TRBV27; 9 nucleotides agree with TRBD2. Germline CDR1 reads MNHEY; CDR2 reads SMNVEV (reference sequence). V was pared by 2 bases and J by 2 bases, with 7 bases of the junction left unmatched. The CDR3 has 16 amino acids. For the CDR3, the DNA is TGTGCCAGCAGTTTAGTAGCGGGGGATACTCCCTACGAGCAGTACTTC. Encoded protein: CASSLVAGDTPYEQYF.

DNA for the CDR3: TGCGCCAGCAGCTTGGCTCCAGGGTTGGGTCAGCCCCAGCATTTT. Protein: CASSLAPGLGQPQHF. The V and J genes are TRBV5-1 and TRBJ1-5, with D perhaps TRBD1 (5 bases). Trimming left V 0 bases short and J 6 bases short, with 13 bases between. CDR3 length: 15 residues. Germline V gene data show CDR1 as SGHRS and CDR2 as YFSETQ.

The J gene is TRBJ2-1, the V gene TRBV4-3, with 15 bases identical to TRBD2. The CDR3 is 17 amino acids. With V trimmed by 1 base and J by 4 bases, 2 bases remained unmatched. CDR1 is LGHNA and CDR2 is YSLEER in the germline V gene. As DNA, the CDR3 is TGCGCCAGCAGCCAAGTGGGGACTAGCGGGAGGTACAATGAGCAGTTCTTC. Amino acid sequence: CASSQVGTSGRYNEQFF.

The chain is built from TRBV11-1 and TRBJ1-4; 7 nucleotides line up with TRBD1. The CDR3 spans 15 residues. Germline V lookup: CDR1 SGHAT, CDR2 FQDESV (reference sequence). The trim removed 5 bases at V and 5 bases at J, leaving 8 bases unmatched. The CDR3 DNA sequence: TGTGCCAGCAGCAGCGGACAGGCCCCAAATGAAAAACTGTTTTTT. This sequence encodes CASSSGQAPNEKLFF.

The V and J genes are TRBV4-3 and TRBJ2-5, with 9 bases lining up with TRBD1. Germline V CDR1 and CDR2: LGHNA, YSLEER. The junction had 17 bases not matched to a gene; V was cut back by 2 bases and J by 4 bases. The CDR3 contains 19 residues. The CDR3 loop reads CASSQTEVNYRGRGETQYF. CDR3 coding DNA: TGCGCCAGCAGCCAAACCGAAGTTAACTACAGGGGGCGTGGAGAGACCCAGTACTTC.

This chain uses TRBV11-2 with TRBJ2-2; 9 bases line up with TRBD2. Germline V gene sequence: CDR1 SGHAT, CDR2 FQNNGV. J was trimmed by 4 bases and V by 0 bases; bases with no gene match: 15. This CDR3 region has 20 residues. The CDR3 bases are TGTGCCAGCAGCTTAGATCGGATAGCGGGGGCCAAAAGAGCCACCGGGGAGCTGTTTTTT. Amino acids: CASSLDRIAGAKRATGELFF.

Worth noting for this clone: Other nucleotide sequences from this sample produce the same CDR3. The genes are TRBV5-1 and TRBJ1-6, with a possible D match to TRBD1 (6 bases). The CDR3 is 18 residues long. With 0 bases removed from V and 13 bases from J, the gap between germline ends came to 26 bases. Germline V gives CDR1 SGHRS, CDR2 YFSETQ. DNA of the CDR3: TGCGCCAGCAGCTTGGGGACAGAACCTTCTCCCTATACTTCCCCCCTCCACTTT. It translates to CASSLGTEPSPYTSPLHF.

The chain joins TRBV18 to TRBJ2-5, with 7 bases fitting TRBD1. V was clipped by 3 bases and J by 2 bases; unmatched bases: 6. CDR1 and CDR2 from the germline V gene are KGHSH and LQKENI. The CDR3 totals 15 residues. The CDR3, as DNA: TGTGCCAGCTCACCCCAGGGGGACCAGCAAGAGACCCAGTACTTC. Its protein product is CASSPQGDQQETQYF.

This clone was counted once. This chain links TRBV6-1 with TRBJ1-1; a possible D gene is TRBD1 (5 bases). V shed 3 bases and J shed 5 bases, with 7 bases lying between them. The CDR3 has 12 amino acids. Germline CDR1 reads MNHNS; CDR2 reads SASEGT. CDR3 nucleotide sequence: TGTGCCAGCAGTGACAGGGTGACTGAAGCTTTCTTT. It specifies CASSDRVTEAFF.